This TCR beta chain stems from a study of blood T cells in healthy people across ages. Remarks on this clonotype: The antigen is undetermined.

Primed by a sample-barcoded 5' primer and a J-beta primer mix, a second PCR proceeded for about 7 to 11 cycles. The template-switch adaptor, which had 12 random nucleotides, put a tag on each cDNA molecule. TCRdb fed the 5' RACE reads into MiXCR, producing one record per CDR3 protein. The sample contains more than 650,000 distinct CDR3 sequences, around a fifth of which appear only once. Notes on the study in general: The CMV status of each donor remained undetermined, and this could have confounded shifts in expanded clonotypes.

Those donating, healthy Caucasian individuals from Russia, were aged roughly 6 to 90. There were at least 5.5 micrograms of total RNA extracted from every sample. The TCR was taken from a man aged 65-85 years in good health. Sequenced: blood.

The CDR3 loop is CASSPQRGQGNIQYF. In DNA form, the CDR3 reads TGTGCCAGCTCACCTCAACGGGGACAGGGGAACATTCAGTACTTC. The chain has TRBV18 and TRBJ2-4; 10 bases line up with TRBD1. The V gene's germline CDR1 is KGHSH and CDR2 LQKENI. V was pared by 3 bases and J by 7 bases, with 6 bases of the junction left unmatched. The CDR3 sequence is 15 residues long.